The rows below give T cell receptor beta chains drawn from one sample of a study of shared clonotypes between healthy human individuals. The method was immunoSEQ multiplex PCR; TCRdb's version includes in-frame clones alone and lacks a portion of them. The sample gives some 1.5 million clones, 95% to 99% of which show up once; roughly 0.45% is in the top ten. Sequenced input: naive CD4+ T cells sorted from blood. Receptors originate from a man aged 30-40 years in good health. Both conserved end residues are part of each CDR3. A D gene is named only where the DNA matches it firmly. Some rows mark clone size as missing; the rest say once, few, many or name a class of expanded clone.

>.|TRBD2|TRBJ2-7|TRBV6-1
TGTGCCAGCAGTGCACCGGGACTAGCGGGAGCTACGGGGGGGGAGCAGTACTTC
CASSAPGLAGATGGEQYF
>.|.|TRBJ1-2|TRBV6-1
TGTGCCAGCAGTTCCAGGGCCGAGGGCTACACCTTC
CASSSRAEGYTF
>.|.|TRBJ2-5|TRBV30
TGTGCCTGGAGCTCGGGGGAGACCCAGTACTTC
CAWSSGETQYF
>.|TRBD1|TRBJ1-2|TRBV7-6
TGTGCCAGCAGCCCTAGAGGGGCGGGGGGACAGGGAACCTCTGGCTACACCTTC
CASSPRGAGGQGTSGYTF
>.|TRBD1|TRBJ1-1|TRBV28
TGTGCCAGCACTCCCCTGGACAGGTACACTGAAGCTTTCTTT
CASTPLDRYTEAFF
>once|.|TRBJ2-2|TRBV5-8
TGTGCCAGCAGCGGAACAGGGACCGGGGAGCTGTTTTTT
CASSGTGTGELFF
>.|TRBD1|TRBJ2-1|TRBV6-5
TGTGCCAGCAGCACCCCGGGACAGGTCAACAATGAGCAGTTCTTC
CASSTPGQVNNEQFF
>once|TRBD2|TRBJ2-1|TRBV4-3
TGCGCCAGCAGGCTACTAGCGGGAGGGAACAATGAGCAGTTCTTC
CASRLLAGGNNEQFF
>.|TRBD2|TRBJ2-7|TRBV14
TGTGCCAGCAGCCGAGCGGGAGGAACCTACGAGCAGTACTTC
CASSRAGGTYEQYF
>.|.|TRBJ2-2|TRBV29-1
TGCAGCCCTCGAGACACCGGGGAGCTGTTTTTT
CSPRDTGELFF
>.|.|TRBJ2-1|TRBV7-2
TGTGCCAGCAGCTTAGGAGCCGGGACGGGGGATTACAATGAGCAGTTCTTC
CASSLGAGTGDYNEQFF
>.|.|TRBJ2-1|TRBV6-4
TGTGCCAGCAGTGACTCGATGTTGGGACCCGAAGCGCAGTTCTTC
CASSDSMLGPEAQFF
>.|.|TRBJ2-2|TRBV28
TGTGCCAGCAGTTTATGGAGTTTGAACACCGGGGAGCTGTTTTTT
CASSLWSLNTGELFF
>.|TRBD1|TRBJ2-1|TRBV4-3
TGCGCCAGCAGCCAGGCGACAGGGAGCTCCTACAATGAGCAGTTCTTC
CASSQATGSSYNEQFF
>once|.|TRBJ2-7|TRBV4-1
TGCGCCAGCAGCCCACGGGACGTACCCTACGAGCAGTACTTC
CASSPRDVPYEQYF
>.|TRBD1|TRBJ2-7|TRBV5-4
TGTGCCAGCAGCCCCGGGACAGCATATTCCTCCTACGAGCAGTACTTC
CASSPGTAYSSYEQYF
>once|.|TRBJ2-3|TRBV9
TGTGCCAGCAGCCCACCGACAAACACAGATACGCAGTATTTT
CASSPPTNTDTQYF
>.|.|TRBJ2-6|TRBV7-2
TGTGCCAGCAGCTTCTCCTCCTCTGGGGCCAACGTCCTGACTTTC
CASSFSSSGANVLTF
>once|.|TRBJ2-3|TRBV28
TGTGCCAGCAGTTTAGGGGGAAACACAGATACGCAGTATTTT
CASSLGGNTDTQYF
>.|.|TRBJ2-7|TRBV6-5
TGTGCCAGCAGCCCACTAGGCTACGAGCAGTACTTC
CASSPLGYEQYF
>.|TRBD2|TRBJ2-1|TRBV9
TGTGCCAGCAGCGTAGGGAGCGGGAGGCCCCTCCATGAGCAGTTCTTC
CASSVGSGRPLHEQFF
>.|TRBD1|TRBJ1-2|TRBV10-1
TGCGCCAGCAGGGACAGGGGGTATAACTATGGCTACACCTTC
CASRDRGYNYGYTF